These T cell receptor beta chains were read from a single sample in a study of blood T cell repertoires in COVID-19. TCRdb's table, derived via immunoSEQ multiplex PCR, lists solely in-frame clones and lacks some. The sample shows over 130,000 clones, around 84% of them seen only once. Sequencing input: peripheral blood. The receptors here all came from a human donor in a cohort sampled during active COVID-19. Each CDR3 is given with its conserved first and last residue. D genes are given only for firm matches. Size tells how often a clone was seen (once, few, many) or the class of an expanded clone, and some rows leave it out.

size	V	D	J	DNA	CDR3
NA	TRBV5-1	NA	TRBJ1-6	TGCGCCAGCAGCTTGGCCGACAGGACCAATTCACCCCTCCACTTT	CASSLADRTNSPLHF
NA	TRBV4-1	TRBD2	TRBJ2-1	TGCGCCAGCAGCCAAGTCGTAGCGGGAGAGCGAACCTACAATGAGCAGTTCTTC	CASSQVVAGERTYNEQFF
NA	TRBV4-2	TRBD2	TRBJ2-1	TGTGCCAGCAGCCCGACTAGCGGGGGGGCCTATGAGCAGTTCTTC	CASSPTSGGAYEQFF
NA	TRBV2	TRBD1	TRBJ2-1	TGTGCCAGCATTGGGACAGACTCCTACAATGAGCAGTTCTTC	CASIGTDSYNEQFF
NA	TRBV5-4	NA	TRBJ1-2	TGTGCCAGCAGGCAGGGACAAAACTATGGCTACACCTTC	CASRQGQNYGYTF
NA	TRBV3-1/TRBV3-2	TRBD1	TRBJ2-2	TGTGCCAGCAGGGCACAGGGGCAGGGGGCCGGGGAGCTGTTTTTT	CASRAQGQGAGELFF
NA	TRBV7-8	NA	TRBJ2-6	TGTGCCAGCAGCTTAGAAGGGGTCCCCATTCTCTTCTCTGGGGCCAACGTCCTGACTTTC	CASSLEGVPILFSGANVLTF
NA	TRBV24-1	NA	TRBJ2-3	TGTGCCACCGGGGAGGGGGGCACAGATACGCAGTATTTT	CATGEGGTDTQYF
NA	TRBV7-3	TRBD1	TRBJ2-3	TGTGCCAGCAGCTTACAGGGGGCAGATACGCAGTATTTT	CASSLQGADTQYF
NA	TRBV10-3	TRBD2	TRBJ2-3	TGTGCCATCAGTGAGGCTAGCGGGAGGACAGATACGCAGTATTTT	CAISEASGRTDTQYF
NA	TRBV2	TRBD2	TRBJ2-7	TGTGCCAGCAGTGGGGGCGGGGGTCTTAGCTCCTACGAGCAGTACTTC	CASSGGGGLSSYEQYF
NA	TRBV2	NA	TRBJ2-2	TGTGCCAGCAGCCCCCAGGTCCGTATCACCGGGGAGCTGTTTTTT	CASSPQVRITGELFF
NA	TRBV18	NA	TRBJ2-1	TGTGCCAGCTCACCAGAGGAGGGCTGGGATGAGCAGTTCTTC	CASSPEEGWDEQFF
NA	TRBV11-2	NA	TRBJ2-1	TGTGCCAGCAGCTTAGATCCGGGACTCGATACTTGGGATGAGCAGTTCTTC	CASSLDPGLDTWDEQFF
NA	TRBV19	TRBD2	TRBJ2-3	TGTGCCAGTAGTCGGGTGACTAGCGGAGATACGCAGTATTTT	CASSRVTSGDTQYF
NA	TRBV15	NA	TRBJ2-5	TGTGCCACCAGCAGGGACGTTAGCGGTGAAGAGACCCAGTACTTC	CATSRDVSGEETQYF
NA	TRBV3-1/TRBV3-2	NA	TRBJ2-1	TGTGCCAGCAGCCAGAATGCCTACAGGAACAATGAGCAGTTCTTC	CASSQNAYRNNEQFF
NA	TRBV4-1	TRBD1	TRBJ1-2	TGCGCCAGCAGCCAGTCCGGGACAGGGGACAACTATGGCTACACCTTC	CASSQSGTGDNYGYTF
NA	TRBV28	TRBD1	TRBJ1-5	TGTGCCAGCACTGGGACAGGGCATAGTCAGCCCCAGCATTTT	CASTGTGHSQPQHF
NA	TRBV2	NA	TRBJ2-3	TGTGCCAGCGGCTTCTCCCTCGAGGGCCAAACTAGCACAGATACGCAGTATTTT	CASGFSLEGQTSTDTQYF
NA	TRBV4-1	TRBD1	TRBJ2-5	TGCGCCAGCAGCCATCTGGTACAGGGGAAAGAGACCCAGTACTTC	CASSHLVQGKETQYF
few	TRBV2	NA	TRBJ1-1	TGTGCCAGCAATACTGGGGCAAACACTGAAGCTTTCTTT	CASNTGANTEAFF
NA	TRBV9	NA	TRBJ2-3	TGTGCCAGCAGCGTAGCAGGGTTAGATGATACGCAGTATTTT	CASSVAGLDDTQYF
few	TRBV19	NA	TRBJ1-6	TGTGCCAGTACCCAAGGAGGTAATAATTCACCCCTCCACTTT	CASTQGGNNSPLHF
NA	TRBV7-9	TRBD1	TRBJ1-1	TGTGCCAGCAGCACCGGGACAGGGGGAGGAAGATGGCGGCGCAACACTGAAGCTTTCTTT	CASSTGTGGGRWRRNTEAFF
NA	TRBV19	NA	TRBJ1-5	TGTGCCAGTACCCGGGTGGTGGCATATAGCAATCAGCCCCAGCATTTT	CASTRVVAYSNQPQHF
few	TRBV6-6	NA	TRBJ1-5	TGTGCCAGCAGTTATTATCGGGGGGGCACACATCAGCCCCAGCATTTT	CASSYYRGGTHQPQHF
NA	TRBV5-4	TRBD2	TRBJ2-2	TGTGCCAGCAGTAACCCGGGACTAGCGGGAGGGACCACCGGGGAGCTGTTTTTT	CASSNPGLAGGTTGELFF
once	TRBV2	TRBD2	TRBJ2-1	TGTGCCAGCAGCGGGACTAGCGGATACAATGAGCAGTTCTTC	CASSGTSGYNEQFF
NA	TRBV28	NA	TRBJ2-2	TGTGCCAGCAGGAGCGGACTCTACACCGGGGAGCTGTTTTTT	CASRSGLYTGELFF
NA	TRBV12-2	NA	TRBJ1-5	TGTGCAAGTCGTCGTAGCAATCAGCCCCAGCATTTT	CASRRSNQPQHF
NA	TRBV30	NA	TRBJ1-5	TGTGCCTGGAGCACGGGGGAGCCCCAGCATTTT	CAWSTGEPQHF
NA	TRBV5-6	TRBD2	TRBJ2-5	TGTGCCAGCAGCATGGGACTAGCGGGGAAGACCCAGTACTTC	CASSMGLAGKTQYF
NA	TRBV7-2	NA	TRBJ2-2	TGTGCCAGCAGAGTGCCCACAGGAACCGGGGAGCTGTTTTTT	CASRVPTGTGELFF
NA	TRBV28	NA	TRBJ1-1	TGTGCCAGCAGTTTCCGGGGATGGACTAAAATGAACACTGAAGCTTTCTTT	CASSFRGWTKMNTEAFF
NA	TRBV7-2	TRBD2	TRBJ2-7	TGTGCCAGCAGCTCCGCCGGGACTAGTATGTACGAGCAGTACTTC	CASSSAGTSMYEQYF
NA	TRBV9	NA	TRBJ2-6	TGTGCCAGCAGCGTATCCAGGGTAAGTGGGGCCAACGTCCTGACTTTC	CASSVSRVSGANVLTF
NA	TRBV5-4	NA	TRBJ2-3	TGTGCCAGCAGCCAGGACTACTTCACAGATACGCAGTATTTT	CASSQDYFTDTQYF
NA	TRBV21-1	NA	TRBJ1-2	TGTGCCAGCAGCCACTGGACAGGCCTTCCGGGGGGCTACACCTTC	CASSHWTGLPGGYTF
NA	TRBV6-5	NA	TRBJ1-6	TGTGCCACTTACCACCGACAGGATGCGAGGTCACCCCTCCACTTT	CATYHRQDARSPLHF
once	TRBV2	TRBD2	TRBJ2-1	TGTGCCAGCAGCCCTCGACTAGCGGGAGTAAGAAGCAATGAGCAGTTCTTC	CASSPRLAGVRSNEQFF
NA	TRBV27	NA	TRBJ1-1	TGTGCCAGCAGACCCATAGAGAGGTCTGAAGCTTTCTTT	CASRPIERSEAFF
NA	TRBV14	TRBD2	TRBJ2-7	TGTGCCAGCAGCCGGCAAAGCGGGGCCGCCTACGAGCAGTACTTC	CASSRQSGAAYEQYF
few	TRBV7-3	TRBD1	TRBJ2-2	TGTGCCAGCAGCTTAGGGGGACAGGGGAACACCGGGGAGCTGTTTTTT	CASSLGGQGNTGELFF
NA	TRBV6-2/TRBV6-3	NA	TRBJ2-2	TGTGCCAGCAGTTATAAGATTAGATTAAACACCGGGGAGCTGTTTTTT	CASSYKIRLNTGELFF
NA	TRBV11-2	NA	TRBJ2-7	TGTGCCAGCAGCCCGGACGGGGGTGGCGCCTACGAGCAGTACTTC	CASSPDGGGAYEQYF
NA	TRBV18	NA	TRBJ1-1	TGTGCCAGCTCGCTGGGACAGAACACTGAAGCTTTCTTT	CASSLGQNTEAFF
few	TRBV18	TRBD1	TRBJ1-2	TGTGCCAGCTCACCCCAGGGGGCTAACTATGGCTACACCTTC	CASSPQGANYGYTF
once	TRBV4-2	TRBD2	TRBJ2-7	TGTGCCAGCAGCCAAGTGGCGGGAGTAGGATACGAGCAGTACTTC	CASSQVAGVGYEQYF
NA	TRBV5-1	TRBD1	TRBJ1-2	TGCGCCAGCAGCTTGGGCCGGGGACAGGTAACGGGCTACACCTTC	CASSLGRGQVTGYTF
NA	TRBV28	TRBD1	TRBJ2-3	TGTGCCAGCAGCACTCCTCAGACAGGGCGCACAGATACGCAGTATTTT	CASSTPQTGRTDTQYF
NA	TRBV28	TRBD1	TRBJ2-7	TGTGCCAGCAGTGATACAGGGGGCCGAGACTACGAGCAGTACTTC	CASSDTGGRDYEQYF
once	TRBV19	TRBD1	TRBJ2-1	TGTGCCAGTAGTTCGGGACAGGGAGGCAGGAATGAGCAGTTCTTC	CASSSGQGGRNEQFF
NA	TRBV27	TRBD1	TRBJ2-2	TGTGCCAGCAGTCTCTCCGGGACAGAGGTCCACACCGGGGAGCTGTTTTTT	CASSLSGTEVHTGELFF